Below, 32 T cell receptor beta chains from the same sample are listed, as sequenced in a study of cytomegalovirus exposure and HLA in healthy donors. Primers included in the PCR were 60 Vbeta and 13 Jbeta primers. The method was immunoSEQ multiplex PCR; TCRdb's version includes in-frame clones alone and lacks a portion of them. Of around 200,000 clones listed, nearly 80% are singletons. The sequencing input was PBMCs. These receptors all come from a male donor in good health and CMV-seronegative.

The chain links TRBV6-5 to TRBJ2-1; D possibly corresponds to TRBD1 (5 bases). The CDR3 contains 12 residues. V lost 6 bases to trimming and J lost 12 bases, with 15 bases between them. Germline V CDR1 and CDR2: MNHEY, SVGAGI. This CDR3 reads CASRREQGTQFF. The CDR3, as DNA: TGTGCCAGCAGAAGAGAGCAGGGTACGCAGTTCTTC.

The rearrangement links TRBV19 to TRBJ1-5; D perhaps matches TRBD1 (6 bases). The CDR3 totals 17 residues. Trimming removed 2 bases from V and 0 bases from J, with 14 bases in between. Per the germline V gene, CDR1 is LNHDA and CDR2 is SQIVND (reference sequence). CDR3 amino acids: CASSIQGGGNSNQPQHF. CDR3 DNA: TGTGCCAGTAGTATACAAGGGGGGGGAAATAGCAATCAGCCCCAGCATTTT.

V gene TRBV29-1 combines with J gene TRBJ2-7; perhaps TRBD1 as D (5 bases). Trimming pared 1 base from V and 4 bases from J, leaving 14 bases between. Germline loops: CDR1 SQVTM, CDR2 ANQGSEA. There are 14 residues in the CDR3. As DNA, the CDR3 is TGCAGCGTTGAAGGCGGTCCAGGGTCATACGAGCAGTACTTC. It specifies CSVEGGPGSYEQYF.

Here the CDR3 DNA reads TGCGCCAGCAGCTCCTCCCAGGGGTACACTGAAGCTTTCTTT. Protein product: CASSSSQGYTEAFF. This sequence joins TRBV5-1 and TRBJ1-1; tentatively, D is TRBD1 (6 bases). The V gene lost 3 bases and the J gene lost 3 bases, with 12 bases spanning the gap. Germline CDR1 is SGHRS and CDR2 is YFSETQ. The CDR3 totals 14 residues.

The chain links TRBV5-1 to TRBJ1-4; D remains ambiguous. V was clipped by 0 bases and J by 0 bases, with 6 bases between them. The CDR3 runs 15 residues. Germline V lookup: CDR1 SGHRS, CDR2 YFSETQ. The CDR3 sequence: CASSLETPTNEKLFF. The CDR3 nucleotides are TGCGCCAGCAGCTTGGAGACACCAACTAATGAAAAACTGTTTTTT.

V gene TRBV4-1 combines with J gene TRBJ2-7, with D possibly matching TRBD1 (6 bases). The CDR3 totals 16 residues. V lost 3 bases, J lost 2 bases, and 17 bases lay in between. Germline V gives CDR1 MGHRA, CDR2 YSYEKL. CDR3 nucleotides: TGCGCCAGCAGCCATCAGGGCGACAGGACCCCCTACGAGCAGTACTTC. Its translation: CASSHQGDRTPYEQYF.

This rearrangement joins TRBV7-8 to TRBJ2-3, with D hard to call. V was trimmed by 3 bases and J by 3 bases, leaving 7 bases between them. Germline V gene sequence: CDR1 SGHVS, CDR2 FQNEAQ. The CDR3 contains 13 residues. CDR3 loop: CASSFERTDTQYF. CDR3 in DNA: TGTGCCAGCAGCTTCGAGAGGACAGATACGCAGTATTTT.

The chain links TRBV11-2 to TRBJ2-3; D perhaps matches TRBD1 (5 bases). CDR3 length: 14 residues. Trimming cost V 2 bases and J 4 bases, with 10 bases left between them. CDR1 and CDR2 from the germline V gene are SGHAT and FQNNGV. In DNA, the CDR3 is TGTGCCAGCAGCTTACAGGGCAGGGCAGATACGCAGTATTTT. Translation gives CASSLQGRADTQYF.

The chain links TRBV11-2 to TRBJ1-1; possible D gene TRBD1, 6 bases. V lost 5 bases to trimming and J lost 5 bases, with 15 bases between them. This CDR3 has 14 amino acids. Germline assignment: CDR1 SGHAT and CDR2 FQNNGV. The CDR3 bases are TGTGCCAGCAGCCCCTGGGGGGGGGCGACTGAAGCTTTCTTT. This encodes CASSPWGGATEAFF.

The chain recombines TRBV19 with TRBJ1-1, with D unresolved. The CDR3 is 12 amino acids. V lost 0 bases and J 11 bases, leaving 10 bases between the germline ends. Germline V lookup: CDR1 LNHDA, CDR2 SQIVND (reference sequence). The CDR3 protein is CASSIEASGAFF. In DNA, the CDR3 is TGTGCCAGTAGTATAGAGGCCTCGGGGGCTTTCTTT.

V gene TRBV2 combines with J gene TRBJ2-5; 11 nucleotides match TRBD2. The ends lost 8 bases at V and 9 bases at J; junction bases unmatched: 14. The CDR3 has 15 amino acids. CDR1 is SNHLY and CDR2 is FYNNEI in the germline V gene. This CDR3 is CASLGTSGSVGAQYF. Written as DNA, the CDR3 is TGTGCCAGCTTGGGTACTAGCGGGAGTGTTGGGGCCCAGTACTTC.

The CDR3, as DNA: TGCGCCAGCAGCACCGGACTAGCGGGGGCCTCCTACGAGCAGTACTTC. It specifies CASSTGLAGASYEQYF. The chain combines TRBV5-1 with TRBJ2-7, with 13 bases fitting TRBD2. This CDR3 is 16 amino acids long. J was trimmed by 0 bases and V by 4 bases; bases with no gene match: 4. Germline V gene lookup returns CDR1 SGHRS and CDR2 YFSETQ.

CDR3 protein: CASSESGGLAGTSTDTQYF. CDR3 nucleotides: TGTGCCAGCAGTGAATCCGGGGGGCTAGCGGGAACTAGCACAGATACGCAGTATTTT. The chain employs TRBV6-4 and TRBJ2-3, with 9 positions matching TRBD2. The germline gives CDR1 MRHNA, CDR2 SNTAGT. The trim removed 3 bases at V and 0 bases at J, leaving 13 bases unmatched. CDR3 length: 19 amino acids.

This sequence joins TRBV5-1 and TRBJ1-6, with D perhaps matching TRBD1 (6 bases). Germline V gives CDR1 SGHRS, CDR2 YFSETQ. V lost 4 bases to trimming and J lost 6 bases, with 11 bases between them. CDR3 size: 14 residues. CDR3 sequence (DNA): TGCGCCAGCAGCGCGGGGGGCATTAATTCACCCCTCCACTTT. Amino acids: CASSAGGINSPLHF.

This clone has just a few counts. J is TRBJ2-7 and V is TRBV5-1, with D possibly matching TRBD1 (5 bases). The CDR3 length is 14 residues. CDR1 and CDR2 from the germline V gene are SGHRS and YFSETQ. V was trimmed by 4 bases and J by 3 bases, leaving 14 bases between them. The CDR3 region is CASSPRQTYYEQYF. The CDR3 coding sequence is TGCGCCAGCAGCCCAAGACAGACTTACTACGAGCAGTACTTC.

The J gene is TRBJ2-5, the V gene TRBV6-5; a weak D match, TRBD2 (5 bases). The germline gives CDR1 MNHEY, CDR2 SVGAGI. CDR3 length: 13 amino acids. V lost 0 bases, J lost 5 bases, and 7 bases lay in between. This chain's CDR3 is CASSYSPGETQYF. Here the CDR3 DNA reads TGTGCCAGCAGTTACTCCCCGGGGGAGACCCAGTACTTC.

The rearrangement links TRBV6-4 to TRBJ2-7; 8 bases align to TRBD2. J lost 0 bases, V lost 0 bases, and 4 bases had no gene match. CDR3 length: 16 residues. Per the germline V gene, CDR1 is MRHNA and CDR2 is SNTAGT. The CDR3 DNA sequence: TGTGCCAGCAGTGACTCGGGCGGGGGGCACTCCTACGAGCAGTACTTC. Protein product: CASSDSGGGHSYEQYF.

As for this clone: This CDR3 is also generated by other DNA sequences in the sample. The V and J genes are TRBV19 and TRBJ1-1; D is perhaps TRBD1 (5 bases). Germline loops: CDR1 LNHDA, CDR2 SQIVND (reference sequence). V was clipped by 8 bases and J by 0 bases, with 10 bases between them. The CDR3 extends over 13 amino acids. DNA of the CDR3: TGTGCCAGTCGAGACAGTTTGAACACTGAAGCTTTCTTT. It encodes CASRDSLNTEAFF.

The V gene is TRBV7-9, the J gene TRBJ1-1, with 8 bases lining up with TRBD1. CDR1 is SEHNR, CDR2 FQNEAQ, per germline (reference sequence). V dropped 1 base and J dropped 8; count of bases not matched to a gene: 3. This CDR3 has 13 amino acids. The CDR3 region is CASSLERTGEAFF. The DNA of the CDR3 is TGTGCCAGCAGCTTAGAGAGGACAGGGGAAGCTTTCTTT.

This chain links TRBV4-1 with TRBJ1-2; D is uncertain. This CDR3 contains 15 residues. Trimming removed 0 bases at V and 5 bases at J, with 13 bases between. The germline V gene encodes CDR1 MGHRA and CDR2 YSYEKL. CDR3 DNA: TGCGCCAGCAGCCAAGATATGAGAATTCTATATGGCTACACCTTC. This gives the protein CASSQDMRILYGYTF.

This clone appeared a single time. Here the CDR3 DNA reads TGTGCCAGCAGCCCAGGGGTCAGCTCTGGAAACACCATATATTTT. Translated: CASSPGVSSGNTIYF. The rearrangement links TRBV6-5 to TRBJ1-3; possible D gene TRBD1, 6 bases. Germline lookup yields CDR1 MNHEY and CDR2 SVGAGI. Between the trimmed V and J ends, which lost 6 bases and 0 bases, there was a span of 12 bases. The CDR3 runs 15 residues.

The chain is built from TRBV5-1 and TRBJ2-1; 10 bases map to TRBD1. Germline V lookup: CDR1 SGHRS, CDR2 YFSETQ. V lost 5 bases, J lost 7 bases, and 9 bases stayed unmatched. The CDR3 sequence is 15 residues long. DNA of the CDR3: TGCGCCAGCAGTGGCCGGGACAGGGGTTGGAATGAGCAGTTCTTC. This codes for CASSGRDRGWNEQFF.

J is TRBJ1-2 and V is TRBV15; D is perhaps TRBD1 (5 bases). Trimming left V 9 bases short and J 1 base short, with 21 bases between. This CDR3 is built from 16 residues. Germline loops: CDR1 LNHNV, CDR2 YYDKDF (reference sequence). This CDR3 reads CATAQRTSVFNYGYTF. CDR3 bases: TGTGCCACAGCACAAAGGACATCGGTTTTTAACTATGGCTACACCTTC.

V and J are TRBV7-2 and TRBJ1-2; D ambiguous. This CDR3 is 15 amino acids long. The V end lost 5 bases, the J end lost 5 bases, and 18 bases lay between the germline ends. From germline, CDR1 is SGHTA and CDR2 FQGNSA. This chain's CDR3 is CASSQTDQAGYGYTF. The CDR3 DNA reads as TGTGCCAGCAGCCAAACTGACCAGGCGGGATATGGCTACACCTTC.

The chain links TRBV7-9 to TRBJ1-2, with a tentative D call TRBD1 (6 bases). This CDR3 region has 14 residues. Trimming cost V 0 bases and J 7 bases, with 12 bases left between them. The germline V gene encodes CDR1 SEHNR and CDR2 FQNEAQ (reference sequence). CDR3 sequence reads: CASSLATGTTGYTF. The CDR3 region has the DNA TGTGCCAGCAGCTTAGCAACAGGGACAACTGGCTACACCTTC.

The chain couples TRBV5-1 to TRBJ1-5; D call uncertain. The CDR3 is 15 amino acids. V was cut by 0 bases and J by 3 bases, with 10 bases left in between. The germline CDR1 and CDR2 sequences are SGHRS and YFSETQ. The CDR3 DNA is TGCGCCAGCAGCTTGGCCGGTGGTAACAATCAGCCCCAGCATTTT. Protein sequence: CASSLAGGNNQPQHF. Together with reference TRBV5-1 and TRBJ1-5, the CDR3 gives the full variable domain: KAGVTQTPRYLIKTRGQQVTLSCSPISGHRSVSWYQQTPGQGLQFLFEYFSETQRNKGNFPGRFSGRQFSNSRSEMNVSTLELGDSALYLCASSLAGGNNQPQHFGDGTRLSIL.

The chain combines TRBV5-4 with TRBJ1-2; 10 bases map to TRBD1. The CDR3 has 15 residues. Germline trimming cut 0 bases from V and 7 bases from J; bases unmatched to any gene: 6. Germline V gene lookup returns CDR1 SGHNT and CDR2 YYREEE (reference sequence). CDR3 amino acids: CASSLDPGTGVGYTF. Here the CDR3 DNA reads TGTGCCAGCAGCTTGGACCCCGGGACAGGGGTTGGCTACACCTTC.

The CDR3 here is CASSLRTSGGASYNEQFF. In nucleotides, the CDR3 is TGTGCCAGCAGCCTCAGGACTAGCGGGGGAGCCTCCTACAATGAGCAGTTCTTC. J is TRBJ2-1 and V is TRBV7-8; TRBD2 agrees at 13 bases. The CDR3 sequence is 18 residues long. Germline CDR1 SGHVS, CDR2 FQNEAQ. The trim removed 5 bases at V and 0 bases at J, leaving 7 bases unmatched.

The chain combines TRBV4-2 with TRBJ1-5, with D possibly TRBD1 on 5 matching bases. CDR3 length equals 18 residues. Trimming took off 1 base at V and 0 bases at J, with 16 bases between the two ends. CDR1 is LGHNA, CDR2 YNFKEQ, per germline. Here the CDR3 DNA reads TGTGCCAGCAGCCAAGCGTTCCGGGGGGTGGATAGCAATCAGCCCCAGCATTTT. This translates into CASSQAFRGVDSNQPQHF.

The genes are TRBV6-5 and TRBJ1-5; TRBD1 matches 8 bases. The germline V gene has CDR1 MNHEY and CDR2 SVGAGI. The CDR3 totals 15 residues. Trimming removed 6 bases from V and 4 bases from J; junction bases left unmatched: 8. The CDR3 nucleotides are TGTGCCAGCAGATTACAGGGGGTCAGGAATCAGCCCCAGCATTTT. Encoded protein: CASRLQGVRNQPQHF.

The chain uses TRBV6-1 and TRBJ1-4; 9 bases match TRBD1. The CDR3 spans 17 residues. V shed 2 bases and J 0 bases; nucleotides not matched to a gene: 4. The V gene's germline CDR1 is MNHNS and CDR2 SASEGT. This chain's CDR3 is CASSEWDRVTTNEKLFF. The CDR3, as DNA: TGTGCCAGCAGTGAATGGGACAGGGTGACAACTAATGAAAAACTGTTTTTT.

The chain joins TRBV2 to TRBJ2-5, with a tentative D call TRBD2 (5 bases). The J call is in doubt because the DNA end fits TRBJ2-7 better. CDR1 SNHLY and CDR2 FYNNEI come from the germline V gene. The CDR3 extends over 15 amino acids. The CDR3 loop reads CASSEMVASAYEQYF. The CDR3 DNA reads TGTGCCAGCAGTGAAATGGTAGCGAGTGCCTACGAGCAGTACTTC.